A selection of T cell receptor beta chains follows, all from one sample in a study of blood T cell repertoires in COVID-19. The method was immunoSEQ multiplex PCR; TCRdb's version includes in-frame clones alone and lacks a portion of them. The data show some 80,000 clones, approximately 82% seen once. Material for sequencing was peripheral blood. The receptor set was obtained from a woman between 50 and 59 years old with acute or convalescent COVID-19. CDR3s include the opening cysteine and the closing phenylalanine or tryptophan. The D gene is left open where the match is weak. Clone size is given for some rows only: seen once, a few or many times, or a class if the clone is expanded.

. TRBJ1-2 . TRBV30 CASSGGGSYGYTF TGTGCCTCGTCGGGGGGAGGATCCTATGGCTACACCTTC
. TRBJ1-3 . TRBV10-3 CAISGGSGNTIYF TGTGCCATCAGTGGCGGCTCTGGAAACACCATATATTTT
. TRBJ1-6 . TRBV30 CALGVSYNSPLHF TGTGCGCTGGGAGTTTCATATAATTCACCCCTCCACTTT
TRBD2 TRBJ2-3 . TRBV6-2/TRBV6-3 CASSKAGAEDTQYF TGTGCCAGCAGTAAAGCGGGGGCGGAAGATACGCAGTATTTT
TRBD2 TRBJ2-3 . TRBV3-1/TRBV3-2 CASSQGVLSSGGPDTQYF TGTGCCAGCAGCCAAGGCGTACTTTCTAGCGGGGGGCCAGATACGCAGTATTTT
TRBD1 TRBJ2-5 . TRBV24-1 CATSPSMRQGARETQYF TGTGCCACCAGTCCTTCCATGAGGCAGGGGGCTAGGGAGACCCAGTACTTC
. TRBJ1-1 . TRBV3-1/TRBV3-2 CASSLDREAFF TGTGCCAGCAGCCTTGACAGGGAAGCTTTCTTT
. TRBJ2-7 once TRBV2 CASSVEADSSYEQYF TGTGCCAGCAGTGTGGAGGCGGATAGCTCCTACGAGCAGTACTTC
. TRBJ2-1 . TRBV15 CATSRENPVQSYNEQFF TGTGCCACCAGCAGAGAGAATCCAGTGCAATCCTACAATGAGCAGTTCTTC
. TRBJ2-4 . TRBV14 CASSLTYSPGGLAKNIQYF TGTGCCAGCAGCCTAACTTACTCGCCAGGGGGGTTGGCCAAAAACATTCAGTACTTC
TRBD1 TRBJ2-6 . TRBV23-1 CASKPGQGSSGANVLTF TGCGCCAGCAAACCGGGACAGGGGAGCTCTGGGGCCAACGTCCTGACTTTC
TRBD1 TRBJ1-1 medium-sized TRBV18 CASSPLPQGAMGDTEAFF TGTGCCAGCTCACCACTCCCCCAGGGGGCGATGGGTGACACTGAAGCTTTCTTT
TRBD1 TRBJ1-6 . TRBV7-2 CASNSMGQINSPLHF TGTGCCAGCAACTCTATGGGACAGATTAATTCACCCCTCCACTTT
. TRBJ2-7 . TRBV5-8 CASSYGGYEQYF TGTGCCAGCAGCTACGGGGGCTACGAGCAGTACTTC
. TRBJ1-3 . TRBV7-2 CASGARNTIYF TGTGCCAGCGGAGCGCGAAACACCATATATTTT
. TRBJ1-2 . TRBV2 CASSGENYGYTF TGTGCCAGCAGTGGAGAGAACTATGGCTACACCTTC
. TRBJ1-4 . TRBV27 CASSFFGEEKLFF TGTGCCAGCAGTTTTTTCGGGGAGGAAAAACTGTTTTTT
TRBD1 TRBJ2-2 . TRBV5-1 CASSSGQGDTGELFF TGCGCCAGCAGTAGTGGACAGGGGGACACCGGGGAGCTGTTTTTT
. TRBJ1-1 . TRBV4-3 CASSQGRPMNTEAFF TGCGCCAGCAGCCAAGGGCGGCCGATGAACACTGAAGCTTTCTTT
. TRBJ2-1 . TRBV7-2 CASSLVGQSYNEQFF TGTGCCAGCAGCTTAGTAGGACAGTCTTACAATGAGCAGTTCTTC
TRBD1 TRBJ2-5 . TRBV6-4 CASMKQGEETQYF TGTGCCAGCATGAAACAGGGGGAAGAGACCCAGTACTTC
. TRBJ2-1 . TRBV19 CASSTPLRSSYNEQFF TGTGCCAGTAGTACACCCCTGAGGTCCTCCTACAATGAGCAGTTCTTC
TRBD2 TRBJ2-7 . TRBV5-6 CASSFYSGGAQLAYEQYF TGTGCCAGCAGCTTTTATAGCGGGGGAGCGCAACTTGCCTACGAGCAGTACTTC
. TRBJ2-5 . TRBV7-2 CASSTSRQETQYF TGTGCCAGCAGCACTAGCAGACAAGAGACCCAGTACTTC
. TRBJ2-7 . TRBV5-5 CASSFIGVSAYEQYF TGTGCCAGCAGCTTCATAGGGGTCAGCGCCTACGAGCAGTACTTC
. TRBJ2-1 . TRBV7-9 CASSLAPGPSSGSEQFF TGTGCCAGCAGCTTAGCGCCGGGACCATCAAGCGGGTCTGAGCAGTTCTTC
. TRBJ1-2 . TRBV19 CASSILLWQGMYGYTF TGTGCCAGTAGTATTCTATTATGGCAGGGGATGTATGGCTACACCTTC
TRBD1 TRBJ2-5 . TRBV4-3 CASSQVWTGQETQYF TGCGCCAGCAGCCAAGTTTGGACAGGCCAAGAGACCCAGTACTTC
. TRBJ1-1 . TRBV18 CASSPGSKNTEAFF TGTGCCAGCTCACCGGGCAGCAAAAACACTGAAGCTTTCTTT
TRBD2 TRBJ2-2 . TRBV5-1 CASSPLAGTGELFF TGCGCCAGCAGTCCCCTAGCGGGAACCGGGGAGCTGTTTTTT
TRBD1 TRBJ1-5 . TRBV6-5 CASSSGTGGEQPQHF TGTGCCAGCAGCTCAGGGACAGGGGGCGAGCAGCCCCAGCATTTT
. TRBJ1-4 . TRBV28 CASHGADGREKLFF TGTGCCAGCCATGGGGCGGACGGTAGGGAAAAACTGTTTTTT
TRBD1 TRBJ1-1 few TRBV14 CASSNRGHRVTEAFF TGTGCCAGCAGCAACAGGGGTCACCGGGTCACTGAAGCTTTCTTT
. TRBJ2-1 . TRBV2 CASREQGIDEQFF TGTGCCAGCAGGGAACAGGGAATAGATGAGCAGTTCTTC
TRBD1 TRBJ1-5 . TRBV29-1 CSVYHRQGGNQPQHF TGCAGCGTTTACCATCGACAGGGGGGCAATCAGCCCCAGCATTTT
. TRBJ1-2 . TRBV5-5 CASSLSGYDGYTF TGTGCCAGCAGCTTGTCCGGGTATGATGGCTACACCTTC
. TRBJ2-3 . TRBV4-2 CASSQEWQGTDTQYF TGTGCCAGCAGCCAAGAATGGCAGGGCACAGATACGCAGTATTTT
TRBD1 TRBJ2-7 many TRBV7-8 CASSSRQGFGEQYF TGTGCCAGCAGCTCTCGACAGGGTTTTGGCGAGCAGTACTTC
TRBD1 TRBJ1-3 few TRBV7-2 CASSLDRSRGNTIYF TGTGCCAGCAGCCTGGACAGGTCCCGTGGAAACACCATATATTTT
. TRBJ1-6 . TRBV6-5 CASSYIQGSYNSPLHF TGTGCCAGCAGTTACATTCAGGGCTCCTATAATTCACCCCTCCACTTT
TRBD2 TRBJ2-1 once TRBV5-1 CASSLWTSLEQFF TGCGCCAGCAGCTTATGGACTAGCCTGGAGCAGTTCTTC